This entry lists 2 T cell receptor beta chains sequenced from one sample in a study of identical twins. Each CDR3 protein is one row after TCRdb ran MiXCR on the 5' RACE reads. The sample shows approximately 220,000 distinct CDR3 sequences, around 8.1% of them seen only once. The same specimen was also included in a second study, on yellow fever vaccine responses in identical twins.

The sequencing input was memory (CD45RO+) T cells sorted from blood. These receptors came from a woman between 18 and 29 years old in good health.

V usage is TRBV3-1 and J usage is TRBJ2-7; 8 bases are a match to TRBD2. The V gene's germline CDR1 is LGHDT and CDR2 YNNKEL (reference sequence). J gave up 6 bases and V 3 bases, and 7 bases lay outside the gene matches. This CDR3 comprises 14 residues. Here the CDR3 DNA reads TGTGCCAGCAGCCATAGCGGGGCGAGCACCGAGCAGTACTTC. This encodes CASSHSGASTEQYF.

This rearrangement joins TRBV6-2 or TRBV6-3 to TRBJ2-1; tentatively, D is TRBD2 (6 bases). In germline, CDR1 is MNHEY, CDR2 SVGEGT. CDR3 length: 16 amino acids. Deletions cut 4 bases from V and 3 bases from J, with 16 bases between. CDR3 in DNA: TGTGCCAGCAGTTCCTTAGCGGACTATAACTACAATGAGCAGTTCTTC. It encodes CASSSLADYNYNEQFF.